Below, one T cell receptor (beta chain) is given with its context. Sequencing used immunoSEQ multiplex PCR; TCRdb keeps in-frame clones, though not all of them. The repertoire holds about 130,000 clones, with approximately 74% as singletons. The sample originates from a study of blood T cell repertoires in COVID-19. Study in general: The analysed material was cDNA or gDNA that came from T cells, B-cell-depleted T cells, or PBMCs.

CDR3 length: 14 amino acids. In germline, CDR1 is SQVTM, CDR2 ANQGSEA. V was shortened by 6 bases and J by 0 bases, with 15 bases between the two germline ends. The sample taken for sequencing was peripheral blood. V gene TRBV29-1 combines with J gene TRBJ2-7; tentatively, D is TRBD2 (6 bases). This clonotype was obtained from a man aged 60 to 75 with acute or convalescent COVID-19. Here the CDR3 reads CSVEGGATSYEQYF. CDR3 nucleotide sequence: TGCAGCGTGGAGGGCGGGGCCACCTCCTACGAGCAGTACTTC.